Below, one TCR beta chain is given with its context. Antigen specificity is unknown. Patients with alopecia areata provided lesional scalp punch biopsies as well as peripheral blood. The data originate from a study of CD8+ T cells in alopecia areata. Overall study: Tofacitinib ran 6 to 18 months, followed by 6 months off drug.

Study-level results: Besides other cells, scalp samples also yield sequences of resident alphabeta T cells from normal skin.

Trimming took 0 bases from V and 2 from J, leaving 8 bases between them. Germline CDR1 reads SGHTS; CDR2 reads YDEGEE. The CDR3 is 15 amino acids. Extraction of RNA preceded its reverse transcription into cDNA, which served as the sequencing template. The table came from immunoSEQ multiplex PCR; TCRdb's copy has only in-frame clones and leaves some out. This sample has approximately 13,000 clones, with 55% to 60% found just once. This chain links TRBV5-8 with TRBJ2-2; D is unresolved. Sample: skin, taken at week 0. This receptor was taken from a human donor with alopecia areata. The CDR3 protein is CASSLDHKNTGELFF. CDR3 nucleotides: TGTGCCAGCAGCTTGGACCACAAAAACACCGGGGAGCTGTTTTTT. Using reference TRBV5-8 and TRBJ2-2 for the parts outside the CDR3, the full variable domain is EAGVTQSPTHLIKTRGQQATLRCSPISGHTSVYWYQQALGLGLQFLLWYDEGEERNRGNFPPRFSGRQFPNYSSELNVNALELEDSALYLCASSLDHKNTGELFFGEGSRLTVL.